This entry features one T cell receptor beta chain sequence. Its antigen is as yet unknown. Researchers ran the PCR with 60 Vbeta and 13 Jbeta primers. Only in-frame clones appear in the TCRdb table, and some are missing; sequencing was by immunoSEQ multiplex PCR. The sample gives some 150,000 clones, around nine tenths of which show up once; more than 4.5% is in the top ten. The germline gives CDR1 MNHEY, CDR2 SMNVEV (reference sequence). V was pared by 2 bases and J by 6 bases, with 10 bases of the junction left unmatched. The CDR3 length is 16 residues. These data belong to a study of cytomegalovirus exposure and HLA in healthy donors. Study at large: Falling in the Caucasian-associated ancestry cluster were about 80% of under 450 genotyped donors. Study-wide points: TCR beta V segments were, for the most part, productive about 87% or about 30% of the time in an earlier analysis. The authors reported that TCR beta sequences could predict HLA-A and HLA-B alleles. These predictions were accurate for most subjects in the first cohort.

Healthy bone marrow donors formed the donor group. Sequenced input: PBMCs. This clonotype originated in a woman aged 25 to 39 in good health and CMV-seronegative. The chain recombines TRBV27 with TRBJ2-1, with 7 nucleotides matching TRBD1. CDR3 nucleotides: TGTGCCAGCAGTTTAGGATCGACAGGGCAGTCCAATGAGCAGTTCTTC. As protein: CASSLGSTGQSNEQFF.